These T cell receptor beta chains were read from a single sample in a study of cytomegalovirus exposure and HLA in healthy donors. Sequenced by immunoSEQ multiplex PCR; TCRdb stores in-frame clones only, minus some. The table lists under 200,000 clones, roughly 79% of them singletons. Specimen: PBMCs. The receptors come from a man aged 35-49 years in good health and CMV-seronegative. Each CDR3 is given with its conserved first and last residue. Each record gives: V gene, J gene, D gene, clone size, CDR3 DNA, CDR3 protein. A D gene is named only where the DNA matches it firmly. Clone size is given for some rows only: seen once, a few or many times, or a class if the clone is expanded.

v_gene: TRBV4-2
j_gene: TRBJ1-1
d_gene: TRBD1
abundance: .
CDR3nt: TGTGCCAGCAGCCGCTCGACAGGGGATGAAGCTTTCTTT
CDR3aa: CASSRSTGDEAFF

v_gene: TRBV5-1
j_gene: TRBJ1-4
d_gene: .
abundance: .
CDR3nt: TGCGCCAGCAGCTTGGGCCCAGGGGCGGCTAATGAAAAACTGTTTTTT
CDR3aa: CASSLGPGAANEKLFF

v_gene: TRBV19
j_gene: TRBJ1-1
d_gene: .
abundance: .
CDR3nt: TGTGCCAGTACCTTAACTCCGGGGATGAACACTGAAGCTTTCTTT
CDR3aa: CASTLTPGMNTEAFF

v_gene: TRBV5-4
j_gene: TRBJ1-4
d_gene: .
abundance: .
CDR3nt: TGTGCCAGCAGCCGGGGGGGAGGGAATGAAAAACTGTTTTTT
CDR3aa: CASSRGGGNEKLFF

v_gene: TRBV7-9
j_gene: TRBJ1-2
d_gene: .
abundance: .
CDR3nt: TGTGCCAGCAGCTTACCCGGGGGTGGCTACACCTTC
CDR3aa: CASSLPGGGYTF

v_gene: TRBV5-5
j_gene: TRBJ2-5
d_gene: TRBD1
abundance: once
CDR3nt: TGTGCCAGCAGCCTCCTGCCGGGACAGGGGGTGAAAGAGACCCAGTACTTC
CDR3aa: CASSLLPGQGVKETQYF

v_gene: TRBV4-1
j_gene: TRBJ1-5
d_gene: .
abundance: .
CDR3nt: TGCGCCAGCAGCCAAGCGCCCAAGAGAACGAGTAGCAATCAGCCCCAGCATTTT
CDR3aa: CASSQAPKRTSSNQPQHF

v_gene: TRBV7-9
j_gene: TRBJ2-3
d_gene: TRBD1
abundance: .
CDR3nt: TGTGCCAGCAGCGAACGATATTTTGACAGGGGAGACACAGATACGCAGTATTTT
CDR3aa: CASSERYFDRGDTDTQYF

v_gene: TRBV5-1
j_gene: TRBJ2-1
d_gene: TRBD2
abundance: once
CDR3nt: TGCGCCAGCAGACTACTTCTAGCGGGAGGGCGCTACAATGAGCAGTTCTTC
CDR3aa: CASRLLLAGGRYNEQFF

v_gene: TRBV27
j_gene: TRBJ2-4
d_gene: TRBD1
abundance: .
CDR3nt: TGTGCCAGCCGTCCCGGGACAGGGTTCGGCATTCAGTACTTC
CDR3aa: CASRPGTGFGIQYF

v_gene: TRBV5-1
j_gene: TRBJ2-1
d_gene: TRBD1
abundance: .
CDR3nt: TGCGCCAGCAGCTTGAACTGGGACAGGGCCGGAACCTACAATGAGCAGTTCTTC
CDR3aa: CASSLNWDRAGTYNEQFF

v_gene: TRBV25-1
j_gene: TRBJ2-3
d_gene: .
abundance: .
CDR3nt: TGTGCCAGCAGTGAGCTGGAGGACGGGAAAGGCGCAGATACGCAGTATTTT
CDR3aa: CASSELEDGKGADTQYF

v_gene: TRBV9
j_gene: TRBJ2-1
d_gene: TRBD2
abundance: .
CDR3nt: TGTGCCAGCAGTGAGGGCGGGAGGCAGTACAATGAGCAGTTCTTC
CDR3aa: CASSEGGRQYNEQFF

v_gene: TRBV27
j_gene: TRBJ1-4
d_gene: TRBD1
abundance: .
CDR3nt: TGTGCCAGCAGGATCCGGGACAGCAATGAAAAACTGTTTTTT
CDR3aa: CASRIRDSNEKLFF

v_gene: TRBV9
j_gene: TRBJ2-1
d_gene: TRBD2
abundance: few
CDR3nt: TGTGCCAGCAGCCCAACTAGCGGGAGGCCGGAGCAGTTCTTC
CDR3aa: CASSPTSGRPEQFF

v_gene: TRBV5-1
j_gene: TRBJ2-7
d_gene: TRBD2
abundance: .
CDR3nt: TGCGCCAGCAGCTCCGGGACTAGCGGGAGGGTATCCTACGAGCAGTACTTC
CDR3aa: CASSSGTSGRVSYEQYF

v_gene: TRBV7-2
j_gene: TRBJ2-3
d_gene: TRBD2
abundance: once
CDR3nt: TGTGCCAGCAGCCCTAGCGGTAGAGCCACAGATACGCAGTATTTT
CDR3aa: CASSPSGRATDTQYF

v_gene: TRBV13
j_gene: TRBJ1-2
d_gene: TRBD1
abundance: .
CDR3nt: TGTGCCAGCAGTTTACAGGGGCTCGATGGCTACACCTTC
CDR3aa: CASSLQGLDGYTF

v_gene: TRBV5-6
j_gene: TRBJ1-6
d_gene: .
abundance: .
CDR3nt: TGTGCCAGCAGCGTGGACAGATATAATTCACCCCTCCACTTT
CDR3aa: CASSVDRYNSPLHF

v_gene: TRBV4-1
j_gene: TRBJ2-1
d_gene: .
abundance: .
CDR3nt: TGCGCCAGCAGCCAAGAAGAAGAGCGGGCGGAGAATGAGCAGTTCTTC
CDR3aa: CASSQEEERAENEQFF

v_gene: TRBV27
j_gene: TRBJ2-1
d_gene: TRBD2
abundance: once
CDR3nt: TGTGCCAGCAGCCGCGGGACTAGCGGACGGTACAATGAGCAGTTCTTC
CDR3aa: CASSRGTSGRYNEQFF

v_gene: TRBV19
j_gene: TRBJ2-1
d_gene: .
abundance: .
CDR3nt: TGTGCCAGTAGTATCGGCGGGATTTACAATGAGCAGTTCTTC
CDR3aa: CASSIGGIYNEQFF

v_gene: TRBV10-3
j_gene: TRBJ2-2
d_gene: TRBD1
abundance: .
CDR3nt: TGTGCCATCAGTGAACAGGGGTCGAACACCGGGGAGCTGTTTTTT
CDR3aa: CAISEQGSNTGELFF

v_gene: TRBV5-1
j_gene: TRBJ2-3
d_gene: .
abundance: .
CDR3nt: TGCGCCAGCAGCCCCACCCCTTCCCAGGGAAAGGATACGCAGTATTTT
CDR3aa: CASSPTPSQGKDTQYF

v_gene: TRBV6-5
j_gene: TRBJ2-5
d_gene: TRBD1
abundance: .
CDR3nt: TGTGCCAGTAATTTAGGGACAGTTAAACAAGAGACCCAGTACTTC
CDR3aa: CASNLGTVKQETQYF

v_gene: TRBV9
j_gene: TRBJ2-1
d_gene: TRBD2
abundance: .
CDR3nt: TGTGCCAGCAGTCGGCTAGCGGGGGGCTCCTACAATGAGCAGTTCTTC
CDR3aa: CASSRLAGGSYNEQFF

v_gene: TRBV4-1
j_gene: TRBJ1-1
d_gene: .
abundance: .
CDR3nt: TGCGCCAGCAGCCAGGACATAACAGGGAGCATGATCATTGAAGCTTTCTTT
CDR3aa: CASSQDITGSMIIEAFF

v_gene: TRBV6-1
j_gene: TRBJ1-2
d_gene: TRBD1
abundance: .
CDR3nt: TGTGCCAGCCGGACAGGGGAATGGGTTGGCTACACCTTC
CDR3aa: CASRTGEWVGYTF

v_gene: TRBV10-1
j_gene: TRBJ2-2
d_gene: .
abundance: .
CDR3nt: TGCGCCAGCAGGGGGGACACGAACACCGGGGAGCTGTTTTTT
CDR3aa: CASRGDTNTGELFF

v_gene: TRBV5-6
j_gene: TRBJ1-5
d_gene: TRBD1
abundance: once
CDR3nt: TGTGCCAGCAGCCCGCACAGGGGGAATCAGCCCCAGCATTTT
CDR3aa: CASSPHRGNQPQHF

v_gene: TRBV28
j_gene: TRBJ2-2
d_gene: TRBD1
abundance: .
CDR3nt: TGTGCCAGCAGCGGGGACAGACGGAAGGGCCACCGGGAGCTGTTTTTT
CDR3aa: CASSGDRRKGHRELFF

v_gene: TRBV27
j_gene: TRBJ2-7
d_gene: TRBD1
abundance: .
CDR3nt: TGTGCCAGCAGTCTTAACCCCAACAGGGGACGTCCCGACGAGCAGTACTTC
CDR3aa: CASSLNPNRGRPDEQYF

v_gene: TRBV6-6
j_gene: TRBJ1-2
d_gene: .
abundance: .
CDR3nt: TGTGCCAGCGGCTCAACAGGGCCCCTTGGCTACACCTTC
CDR3aa: CASGSTGPLGYTF

v_gene: TRBV6-6
j_gene: TRBJ1-2
d_gene: TRBD1
abundance: .
CDR3nt: TGTGCCAGCAGAAACAGGGGGCTCGATGGCTACACCTTC
CDR3aa: CASRNRGLDGYTF

v_gene: TRBV27
j_gene: TRBJ2-1
d_gene: .
abundance: .
CDR3nt: TGTGCCAGCAGTTTGTACGGAGCCCCCGACAATGAGCAGTTCTTC
CDR3aa: CASSLYGAPDNEQFF

v_gene: TRBV9
j_gene: TRBJ1-2
d_gene: .
abundance: few
CDR3nt: TGTGCCAGCAGCGTCCCCGGCGCAGGGGCCTCTGGCTACACCTTC
CDR3aa: CASSVPGAGASGYTF

v_gene: TRBV28
j_gene: TRBJ1-5
d_gene: TRBD1
abundance: .
CDR3nt: TGTGCCGGCAGTTTATACAGGGGTGTGGAGCCCCAGCATTTT
CDR3aa: CAGSLYRGVEPQHF

v_gene: TRBV6-1
j_gene: TRBJ2-1
d_gene: TRBD2
abundance: .
CDR3nt: TGTGCCACGGGGGGTCATTCGAGCTCCTACAATGAGCAGTTCTTC
CDR3aa: CATGGHSSSYNEQFF

v_gene: TRBV11-2
j_gene: TRBJ2-1
d_gene: TRBD2
abundance: .
CDR3nt: TGTGCCAGCACCTCTAGCGGGAGGATCTACAATGAGCAGTTCTTC
CDR3aa: CASTSSGRIYNEQFF

v_gene: TRBV11-2
j_gene: TRBJ2-2
d_gene: TRBD2
abundance: .
CDR3nt: TGTGCCAGCTCTGGACTAGCGGGGGATAACACCGGGGAGCTGTTTTTT
CDR3aa: CASSGLAGDNTGELFF

v_gene: TRBV4-2
j_gene: TRBJ2-2
d_gene: TRBD2
abundance: few
CDR3nt: TGTGCCAGCAGCCGGGATGGGACTAGCACCAGCGGGGAGCTGTTTTTT
CDR3aa: CASSRDGTSTSGELFF

v_gene: TRBV30
j_gene: TRBJ1-2
d_gene: TRBD1
abundance: .
CDR3nt: TGTGCCTGGAGTCGGGACAGTAACGGCTACACCTTC
CDR3aa: CAWSRDSNGYTF

v_gene: TRBV4-1
j_gene: TRBJ1-1
d_gene: TRBD1
abundance: .
CDR3nt: TGCGCCAGCAGCCAGGGACAGGGGGTCGCGAACACTGAAGCTTTCTTT
CDR3aa: CASSQGQGVANTEAFF

v_gene: TRBV2
j_gene: TRBJ2-1
d_gene: TRBD1
abundance: .
CDR3nt: TGTGCCAGCAGTCCGACACAGGGGGTTGAGCAGTTCTTC
CDR3aa: CASSPTQGVEQFF

v_gene: TRBV2
j_gene: TRBJ2-4
d_gene: .
abundance: .
CDR3nt: TGTGCCAGCAGTGAATGGCGTGGGAGTAGCAAAAACAGTCAGTACTTC
CDR3aa: CASSEWRGSSKNSQYF

v_gene: TRBV15
j_gene: TRBJ2-2
d_gene: .
abundance: .
CDR3nt: TGTGCCACCAGCAGAGATTTAAGGGGAGGCGGCACCGGGGAGCTGTTTTTT
CDR3aa: CATSRDLRGGGTGELFF

v_gene: TRBV2
j_gene: TRBJ2-5
d_gene: .
abundance: .
CDR3nt: TGTGCCAGCAGTGATCGGGGGACCGCGGTCCTAGAGACCCAGTACTTC
CDR3aa: CASSDRGTAVLETQYF

v_gene: TRBV9
j_gene: TRBJ1-2
d_gene: TRBD1
abundance: .
CDR3nt: TGTGCCAGCAGCGTAGGGACAGGGAACTATGGCTACACCTTC
CDR3aa: CASSVGTGNYGYTF

v_gene: TRBV27
j_gene: TRBJ2-3
d_gene: .
abundance: .
CDR3nt: TGTGCCAGCAGTTTCCAGAGCGGTACGCAGTATTTT
CDR3aa: CASSFQSGTQYF

v_gene: TRBV10-3
j_gene: TRBJ2-2
d_gene: TRBD2
abundance: .
CDR3nt: TGTGCCATCATGGCTACTAGCGGAGACACCGGGGAGCTGTTTTTT
CDR3aa: CAIMATSGDTGELFF

v_gene: TRBV7-9
j_gene: TRBJ2-3
d_gene: TRBD2
abundance: .
CDR3nt: TGTGCCAGCAGCTTTGACGGGAGGGCGGGAGATACGCAGTATTTT
CDR3aa: CASSFDGRAGDTQYF

v_gene: TRBV5-1
j_gene: TRBJ2-5
d_gene: TRBD1
abundance: .
CDR3nt: TGCGCCAGCAGCCCCGGGACAGGGGAAGAGACCCAGTACTTC
CDR3aa: CASSPGTGEETQYF

v_gene: TRBV4-2
j_gene: TRBJ2-1
d_gene: TRBD2
abundance: .
CDR3nt: TGTGCCAGCAGCCAGGAGTCGGGACTAGCGGGGCCCAGGGGCCTAAATGAGCAGTTCTTC
CDR3aa: CASSQESGLAGPRGLNEQFF